This T cell receptor (beta chain) was found in a study of CD8+CD57+ T cells in acquired aplastic anemia. Germline values: CDR1 SNHLY, CDR2 FYNNEI. V trimming: 4 bases; J trimming: 4 bases; junction bases outside the gene matches: 5. The CDR3 length is 14 residues. Sequenced patients had shown CD8+CD57+ cell expansion by flow cytometry. TCR beta VDJ combinations and CDR3 sequences were profiled from genomic DNA. One entry per CDR3 protein, called by TCRdb with MiXCR from the reads. Of hundreds of thousands of distinct CDR3 sequences listed, approximately 32% were seen once; the top ten hold less than 0.85%.

The V and J genes are TRBV2 and TRBJ2-3; 7 nucleotides agree with TRBD1. The sequence was obtained from a human donor with aplastic anemia. The sample was sorted CD4+, CD8+, or CD8+CD57+ T cells (not recorded which) from PBMCs. CDR3 in amino acids: CASSGQGWSDTQYF. CDR3 DNA sequence: TGTGCCAGCAGTGGACAGGGTTGGTCAGATACGCAGTATTTT.